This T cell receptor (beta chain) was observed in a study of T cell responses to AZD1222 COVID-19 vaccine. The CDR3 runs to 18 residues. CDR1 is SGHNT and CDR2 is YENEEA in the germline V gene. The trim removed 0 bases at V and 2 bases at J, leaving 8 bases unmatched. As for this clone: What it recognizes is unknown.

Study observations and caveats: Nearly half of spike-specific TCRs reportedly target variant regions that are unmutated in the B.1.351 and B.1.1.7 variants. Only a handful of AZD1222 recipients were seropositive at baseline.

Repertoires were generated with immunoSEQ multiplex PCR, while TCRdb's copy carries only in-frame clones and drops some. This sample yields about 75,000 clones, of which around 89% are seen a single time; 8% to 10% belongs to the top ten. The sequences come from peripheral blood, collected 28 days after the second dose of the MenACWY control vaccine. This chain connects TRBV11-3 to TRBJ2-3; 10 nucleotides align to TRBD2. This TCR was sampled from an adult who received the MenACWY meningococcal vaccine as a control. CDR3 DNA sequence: TGTGCCAGCAGCTTAGATAAAAAACTAGCGGGAAACACAGATACGCAGTATTTT. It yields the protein CASSLDKKLAGNTDTQYF. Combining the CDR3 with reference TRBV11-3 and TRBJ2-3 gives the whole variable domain EAGVVQSPRYKIIEKKQPVAFWCNPISGHNTLYWYLQNLGQGPELLIRYENEEAVDDSQLPKDRFSAERLKGVDSTLKIQPAELGDSAVYLCASSLDKKLAGNTDTQYFGPGTRLTVL.